This T cell receptor beta chain was retrieved from a study of CD8 T cells in ankylosing spondylitis. Libraries of TCR beta came from quantitative 5'-RACE with molecular barcodes. Via MiXCR, TCRdb re-called the 5' RACE reads, giving one row per CDR3 protein. Of 150,000 to 250,000 distinct CDR3 sequences listed, around 13% are singletons. The germline gives CDR1 DFQATT, CDR2 SNEGSKA (reference sequence). This CDR3 contains 15 residues. V lost 0 bases and J lost 1, with 13 bases in between. This sequence joins TRBV20-1 and TRBJ2-7; tentative D call: TRBD1 (6 bases). This clonotype was obtained from a male donor with ankylosing spondylitis or in good health (not recorded which). The sequenced sample consisted of blood, either unsorted or a sorted T cell fraction (not recorded which). CDR3 region: CSARDVTGTSYEQYF. CDR3 nucleotides: TGCAGTGCTAGAGATGTCACAGGGACATCCTACGAGCAGTACTTC.